The following is a TCR beta chain sequence with its context. The data originate from a study of blood T cell repertoires in COVID-19. Study information: Researchers got acute and convalescent COVID-19 samples from the United States, Italy and Spain. Sources were T cells, B-cell-depleted T cells, or PBMCs; the material itself was cDNA or gDNA.

CDR1 SGHTS and CDR2 YDEGEE come from the germline V gene. V was shortened by 2 bases and J by 6 bases, with 12 bases between the two germline ends. The CDR3 is made up of 15 amino acids. Data came from immunoSEQ multiplex PCR; TCRdb stores just in-frame clones and leaves some out. The sample contains about 130,000 clones, roughly 80% of which appear only once. One Seattle source followed patients from active infection through their disease course. The rearrangement links TRBV5-8 to TRBJ1-6; no clear D gene. The TCR sequence derives from a woman between 65 and 79 years old with COVID-19, enrolled during active disease. The sequencing sample was made of peripheral blood. CDR3 DNA: TGTGCCAGCAGCTTAAGCGGGGAGCCTAATTCACCCCTCCACTTT. It yields the protein CASSLSGEPNSPLHF. Full variable domain (rest looked up from reference TRBV5-8 and TRBJ1-6): EAGVTQSPTHLIKTRGQQATLRCSPISGHTSVYWYQQALGLGLQFLLWYDEGEERNRGNFPPRFSGRQFPNYSSELNVNALELEDSALYLCASSLSGEPNSPLHFGNGTRLTVT.